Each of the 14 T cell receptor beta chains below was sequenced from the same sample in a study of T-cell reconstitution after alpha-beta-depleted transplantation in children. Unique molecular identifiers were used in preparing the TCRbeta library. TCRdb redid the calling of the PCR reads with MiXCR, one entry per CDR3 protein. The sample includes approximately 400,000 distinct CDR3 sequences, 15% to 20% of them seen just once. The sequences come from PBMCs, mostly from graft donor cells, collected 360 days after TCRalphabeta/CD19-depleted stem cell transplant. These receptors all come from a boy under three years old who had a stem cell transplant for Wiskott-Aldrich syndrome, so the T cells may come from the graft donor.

The chain's CDR3 is CASSFSSNTGELFF. DNA of the CDR3: TGTGCCAGCAGCTTTAGTTCGAACACCGGGGAGCTGTTTTTT. This rearrangement joins TRBV7-9 to TRBJ2-2; the D is unclear. The V gene's germline CDR1 is SEHNR and CDR2 FQNEAQ (reference sequence). The CDR3 length is 14 residues. The V and J ends lost 3 bases and 0 bases respectively, with 5 bases between them.

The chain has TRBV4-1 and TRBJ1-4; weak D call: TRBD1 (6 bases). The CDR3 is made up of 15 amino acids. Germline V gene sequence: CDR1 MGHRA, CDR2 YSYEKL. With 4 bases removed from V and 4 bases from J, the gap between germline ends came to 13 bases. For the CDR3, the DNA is TGCGCCAGCAGCCCCCCAGGGGCGGATAATGAAAAACTGTTTTTT. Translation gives CASSPPGADNEKLFF.

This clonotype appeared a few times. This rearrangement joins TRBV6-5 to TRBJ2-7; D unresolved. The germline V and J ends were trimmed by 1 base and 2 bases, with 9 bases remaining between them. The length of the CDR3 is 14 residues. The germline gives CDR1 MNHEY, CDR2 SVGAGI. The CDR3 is CASSYYKTAYEQYF. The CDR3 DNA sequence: TGTGCCAGCAGTTACTATAAAACAGCCTACGAGCAGTACTTC.

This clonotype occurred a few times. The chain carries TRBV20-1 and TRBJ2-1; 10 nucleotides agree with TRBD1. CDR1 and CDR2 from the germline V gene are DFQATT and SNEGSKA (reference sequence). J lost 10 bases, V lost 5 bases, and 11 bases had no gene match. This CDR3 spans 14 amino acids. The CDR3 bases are TGCAGTGCTTATCCGGGACAGGGGTTCGAGGAGCAGTTCTTC. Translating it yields CSAYPGQGFEEQFF.

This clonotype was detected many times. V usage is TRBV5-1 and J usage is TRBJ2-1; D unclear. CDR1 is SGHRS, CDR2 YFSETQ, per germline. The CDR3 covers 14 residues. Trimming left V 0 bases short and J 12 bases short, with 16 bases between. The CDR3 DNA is TGCGCCAGCAGCTTGGGTCCCTGGTCCTTTATGCAGTTCTTC. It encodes CASSLGPWSFMQFF.

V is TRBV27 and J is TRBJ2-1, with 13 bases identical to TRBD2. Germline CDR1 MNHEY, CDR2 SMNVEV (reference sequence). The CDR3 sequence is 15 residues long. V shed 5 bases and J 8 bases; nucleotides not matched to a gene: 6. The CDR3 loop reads CASSLTSGRVDEQFF. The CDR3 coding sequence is TGTGCCAGCAGTCTAACTAGCGGGAGGGTCGATGAGCAGTTCTTC.

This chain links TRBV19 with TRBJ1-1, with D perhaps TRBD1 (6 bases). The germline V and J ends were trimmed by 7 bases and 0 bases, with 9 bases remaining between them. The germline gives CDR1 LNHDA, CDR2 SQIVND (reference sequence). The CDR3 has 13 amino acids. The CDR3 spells CASNDRMNTEAFF. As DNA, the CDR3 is TGTGCCAGTAACGACAGGATGAACACTGAAGCTTTCTTT.

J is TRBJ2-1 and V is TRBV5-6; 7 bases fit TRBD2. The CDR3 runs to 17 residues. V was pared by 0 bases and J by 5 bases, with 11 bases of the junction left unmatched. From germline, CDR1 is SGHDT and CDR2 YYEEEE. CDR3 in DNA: TGTGCCAGCAGCTTGGATCGGGGCGGGAGAGTTAACAATGAGCAGTTCTTC. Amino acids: CASSLDRGGRVNNEQFF.

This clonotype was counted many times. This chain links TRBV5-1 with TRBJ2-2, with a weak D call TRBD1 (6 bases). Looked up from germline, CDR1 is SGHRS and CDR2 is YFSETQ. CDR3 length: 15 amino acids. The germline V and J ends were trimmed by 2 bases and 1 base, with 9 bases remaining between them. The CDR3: CASSFGQMNTGELFF. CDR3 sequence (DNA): TGCGCCAGCAGCTTCGGACAGATGAACACCGGGGAGCTGTTTTTT.

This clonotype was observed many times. The CDR3 sequence: CASSRGGYNEQFF. The CDR3 nucleotides are TGTGCCAGCAGTCGCGGGGGTTACAATGAGCAGTTCTTC. The chain uses TRBV6-2 or TRBV6-3 and TRBJ2-1; 7 bases match TRBD2. The germline CDR1 and CDR2 sequences are MNHEY and SVGEGT. This CDR3 comprises 13 residues. V dropped 5 bases and J dropped 4; count of bases not matched to a gene: 2.

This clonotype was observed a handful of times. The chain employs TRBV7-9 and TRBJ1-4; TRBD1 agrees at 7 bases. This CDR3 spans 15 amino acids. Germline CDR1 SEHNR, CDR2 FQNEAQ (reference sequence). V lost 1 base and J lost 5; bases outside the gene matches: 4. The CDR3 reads CASSLVGQANEKLFF. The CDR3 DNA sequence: TGTGCCAGCAGCTTAGTCGGACAGGCAAATGAAAAACTGTTTTTT.

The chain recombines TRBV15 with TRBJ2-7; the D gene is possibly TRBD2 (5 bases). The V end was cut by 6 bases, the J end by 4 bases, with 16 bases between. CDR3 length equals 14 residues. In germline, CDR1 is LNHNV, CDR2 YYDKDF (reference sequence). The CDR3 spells CATSKTKSTYEQYF. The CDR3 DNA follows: TGTGCCACCAGTAAGACTAAGAGTACGTACGAGCAGTACTTC. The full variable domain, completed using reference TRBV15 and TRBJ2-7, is DAMVIQNPRYQVTQFGKPVTLSCSQTLNHNVMYWYQQKSSQAPKLLFHYYDKDFNNEADTPDNFQSRRPNTSFCFLDIRSPGLGDTAMYLCATSKTKSTYEQYFGPGTRLTVT.

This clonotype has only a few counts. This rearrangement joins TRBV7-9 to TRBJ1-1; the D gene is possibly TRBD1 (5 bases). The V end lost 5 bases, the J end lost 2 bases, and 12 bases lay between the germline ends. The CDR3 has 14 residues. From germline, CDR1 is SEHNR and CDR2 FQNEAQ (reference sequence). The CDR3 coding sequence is TGTGCCAGCAGCGTTAGGGGCCCTAACACTGAAGCTTTCTTT. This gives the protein CASSVRGPNTEAFF.

The CDR3 here is CASSQEALASGRAIASYEQYF. The CDR3 bases are TGCGCCAGCAGCCAAGAAGCCCTGGCTAGCGGGAGGGCCATCGCCTCCTACGAGCAGTACTTC. The rearrangement links TRBV4-1 to TRBJ2-7; TRBD2 matches 12 bases. The length of the CDR3 is 21 residues. Trimming removed 0 bases from V and 0 bases from J; junction bases left unmatched: 15. The germline V gene has CDR1 MGHRA and CDR2 YSYEKL.